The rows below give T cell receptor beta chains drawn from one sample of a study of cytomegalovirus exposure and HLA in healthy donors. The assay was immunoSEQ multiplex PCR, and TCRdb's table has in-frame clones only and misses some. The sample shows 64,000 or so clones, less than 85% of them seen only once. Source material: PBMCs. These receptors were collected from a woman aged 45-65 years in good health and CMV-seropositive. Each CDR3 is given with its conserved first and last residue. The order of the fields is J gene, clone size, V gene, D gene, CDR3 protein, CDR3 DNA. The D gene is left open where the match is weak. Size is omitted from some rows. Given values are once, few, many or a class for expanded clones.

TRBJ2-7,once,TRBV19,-,CASMNLLPPYEQYF,TGTGCCTCTATGAACCTACTCCCTCCCTACGAGCAGTACTTC
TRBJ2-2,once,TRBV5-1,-,CASSSAQDPGELFF,TGCGCCAGCAGTTCCGCTCAGGATCCCGGGGAGCTGTTTTTT
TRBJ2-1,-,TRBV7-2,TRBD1,CASRQTGGKSYNEQFF,TGTGCCAGCAGACAGACAGGGGGCAAATCCTACAATGAGCAGTTCTTC
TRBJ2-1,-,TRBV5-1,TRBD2,CASSLGASGGQYNEQFF,TGCGCCAGCAGCTTGGGGGCTAGCGGGGGGCAATACAATGAGCAGTTCTTC
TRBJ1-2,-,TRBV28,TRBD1,CASSLRYGGPRDRGW,TGTGCCAGCAGTTTACGTTACGGAGGACCCCGGGACAGGGGGTGG
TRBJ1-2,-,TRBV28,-,CASSPQNSHGYTF,TGTGCCAGCAGTCCCCAAAACTCTCATGGCTACACCTTC
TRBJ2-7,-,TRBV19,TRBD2,CASSGRAGYEQYF,TGTGCCAGTAGCGGGAGGGCTGGTTACGAGCAGTACTTC
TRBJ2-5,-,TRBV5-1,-,CASSWTGGSGGDSTQYF,TGCGCCAGCAGCTGGACAGGGGGTAGCGGGGGGGATTCCACCCAGTACTTC
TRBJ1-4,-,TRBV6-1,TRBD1,CASSGQQGEKLFF,TGTGCCAGCAGTGGCCAACAGGGGGAAAAACTGTTTTTT
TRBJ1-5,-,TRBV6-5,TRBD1,CASSPATGARQPQHF,TGTGCCAGCAGTCCAGCGACAGGGGCTAGGCAGCCCCAGCATTTT
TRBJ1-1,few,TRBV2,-,CATLTSDSPGTEAFF,TGTGCCACTCTTACCTCGGACTCCCCTGGGACTGAAGCTTTCTTT
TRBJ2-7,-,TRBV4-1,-,CASSQDETMASYEQYF,TGCGCCAGCAGCCAAGATGAGACAATGGCCTCCTACGAGCAGTACTTC
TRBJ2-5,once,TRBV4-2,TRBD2,CASSPGLAGDEETQYF,TGTGCCAGCAGCCCCGGACTAGCGGGGGATGAAGAGACCCAGTACTTC
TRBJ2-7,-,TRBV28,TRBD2,CASSLLAGGLFNEQYF,TGTGCCAGCAGTTTATTAGCGGGAGGGCTATTTAACGAGCAGTACTTC
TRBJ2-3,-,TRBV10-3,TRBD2,CAISESAGTDTQYF,TGTGCCATCAGTGAGTCAGCGGGGACAGATACGCAGTATTTT
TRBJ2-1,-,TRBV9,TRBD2,CASSTTPGLADNEQFF,TGCGCCAGCAGCACCACCCCGGGACTAGCGGACAATGAGCAGTTCTTC
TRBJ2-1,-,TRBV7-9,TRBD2,CASSTGGFGNEQFF,TGTGCCAGCAGCACGGGGGGGTTTGGTAATGAGCAGTTCTTC
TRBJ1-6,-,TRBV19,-,CASSSRPTGSWDSPLHF,TGTGCCAGTAGTTCCCGACCTACAGGGAGTTGGGATTCACCCCTCCACTTT
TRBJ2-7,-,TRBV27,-,CASGTQQYF,TGTGCCAGCGGGACTCAGCAGTACTTC
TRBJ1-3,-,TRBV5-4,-,CASSLRSGNTIYF,TGTGCCAGCAGCTTGCGCTCTGGAAACACCATATATTTT
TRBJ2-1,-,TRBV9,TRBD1,CASSVAVDRGFNEQFF,TGTGCCAGCAGCGTAGCTGTGGACAGGGGGTTCAATGAGCAGTTCTTC
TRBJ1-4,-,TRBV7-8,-,CASSLVPSPDRNEKLFF,TGTGCCAGCAGCTTAGTCCCGAGCCCCGATAGAAATGAAAAACTGTTTTTT
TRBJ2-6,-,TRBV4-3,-,CASSQDQGTGANVLTF,TGCGCCAGCAGCCAAGATCAGGGTACCGGGGCCAACGTCCTGACTTTC
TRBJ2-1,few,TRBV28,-,CASGPRTSTKFF,TGTGCCAGCGGACCCCGTACTAGCACCAAGTTCTTC
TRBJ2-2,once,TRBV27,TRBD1,CASSPGQINTGELFF,TGTGCCAGCAGCCCGGGACAGATAAACACCGGGGAGCTGTTTTTT
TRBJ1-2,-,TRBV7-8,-,CASSFGTISGYTF,TGTGCCAGCAGCTTCGGGACAATCTCTGGCTACACCTTC
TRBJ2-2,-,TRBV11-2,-,CASSLVSIGELFF,TGTGCCAGCAGCTTAGTTTCAATCGGGGAGCTGTTTTTT
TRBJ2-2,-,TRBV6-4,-,CASSQLRGTGELFF,TGTGCCAGCAGTCAACTTCGGGGAACCGGGGAGCTGTTTTTT
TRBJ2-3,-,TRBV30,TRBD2,CAWTSGNTDTQYF,TGTGCCTGGACTAGCGGAAACACAGATACGCAGTATTTT
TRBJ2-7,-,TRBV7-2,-,CASSLEARRREQYF,TGTGCCAGCAGCTTAGAAGCTCGACGGAGGGAGCAGTACTTC
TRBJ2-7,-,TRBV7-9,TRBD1,CASSFGTGREQYF,TGTGCCAGCAGCTTCGGGACAGGGCGCGAGCAGTACTTC
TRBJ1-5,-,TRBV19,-,CASSTSAGGHQPQHF,TGTGCCAGTAGTACCTCAGCCGGAGGCCATCAGCCCCAGCATTTT
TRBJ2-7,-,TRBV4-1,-,CASSQAPGVGYEQYF,TGCGCCAGCAGCCAAGCCCCGGGGGTCGGGTACGAGCAGTACTTC
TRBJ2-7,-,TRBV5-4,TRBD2,CASSDGTSGRTNEQYF,TGTGCCAGCAGCGACGGGACTAGCGGGAGAACAAACGAGCAGTACTTC
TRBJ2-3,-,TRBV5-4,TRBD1,CASAGQGIDTQYF,TGTGCCAGTGCCGGACAGGGGATAGATACGCAGTATTTT